This TCR beta chain was retrieved from a study of regulatory T cells in long-lasting Graves disease. Whole-study findings and limits: There was favoring of TRBV28, TRBJ1-2 and TRBJ2-5 in persistent disease. What was studied was peripheral blood only, and not thyroid tissue. Small sample size may have lowered accuracy.

CDR1 and CDR2 from the germline V gene are MDHEN and SYDVKM. V was pared by 5 bases and J by 5 bases, with 10 bases of the junction left unmatched. This CDR3 contains 17 residues. Sample time point: persistent/refractory GD, antithyroid drugs over 5 years with positive TRAb. Generation of the TCR library employed RNA extracted from PBMCs. Graves' disease diagnosis was established per American Thyroid Association guidelines. This clonotype was detected ten times or more. Its antigen is currently unknown. Building of the TCR beta libraries involved iRepertoire HTBI primers and Arm-PCR of CDR3 regions. TCRdb analysed the multiplex PCR reads with MiXCR anew, one entry per CDR3 protein. Among 350,000 to 450,000 distinct CDR3 sequences, roughly 25% were seen once, and the ten largest hold less than 30%.

The sequence was obtained from a woman aged 40 to 55 with Graves disease. V usage is TRBV28 and J usage is TRBJ2-2, with 11 bases identical to TRBD2. Sequencing was performed on peripheral blood mononuclear cells (PBMCs), taken when the disease was refractory, from a patient treated with antithyroid drugs. This CDR3 is CASSPIAGGPYTGELFF. CDR3 coding DNA: TGTGCCAGCAGTCCAATAGCGGGAGGGCCTTATACCGGGGAGCTGTTTTTT.